A single sample gave rise to the 27 T cell receptor beta chains below, sequenced in a study of blood T cell repertoires in COVID-19. Assay: immunoSEQ multiplex PCR; the TCRdb copy retains only in-frame clones and omits some. Among 160,000 or so clones listed, roughly 87% were seen once. Sample: PBMCs or T cells enriched from blood (not recorded which). These receptors were taken from a human donor with acute COVID-19. The donor label of this sample is uncertain.

The chain employs TRBV4-3 and TRBJ2-3; the D gene is possibly TRBD2 (6 bases). V was cut by 1 base and J by 0 bases, with 8 bases left in between. The CDR3 consists of 15 residues. Germline V gene sequence: CDR1 LGHNA, CDR2 YSLEER. DNA of the CDR3: TGCGCCAGCAGCCAAGGTAGCGGAAGCACAGATACGCAGTATTTT. This sequence encodes CASSQGSGSTDTQYF.

The chain combines TRBV7-8 with TRBJ1-1; D might be TRBD1 (6 bases). This CDR3 has 13 amino acids. CDR1 SGHVS and CDR2 FQNEAQ come from the germline V gene. Trimming shortened V by 6 bases and J by 5 bases, and 13 bases separated the two germline ends. The DNA for the CDR3 is TGTGCCAGCAGTTCCTTGGGACAAACTGAAGCTTTCTTT. It specifies CASSSLGQTEAFF.

The chain couples TRBV7-2 to TRBJ2-1, with D tentatively TRBD1 (6 bases). CDR1 and CDR2 from the germline V gene are SGHTA and FQGNSA. The length of the CDR3 is 15 residues. Trimming pared 0 bases from V and 7 bases from J, leaving 13 bases between. The CDR3 DNA sequence: TGTGCCAGCAGCTTAGCCCACACGGGACAAAATGAGCAGTTCTTC. It yields the protein CASSLAHTGQNEQFF.

V and J are TRBV5-8 and TRBJ2-5, with D possibly matching TRBD2 (6 bases). Germline V gene data show CDR1 as SGHTS and CDR2 as YDEGEE. The V gene lost 3 bases and the J gene lost 4 bases, with 13 bases spanning the gap. This CDR3 region has 14 residues. CDR3 DNA: TGTGCCAGCAGCTCCGGGGCGGGGCGAGAGACCCAGTACTTC. It yields the protein CASSSGAGRETQYF. Looking up the rest from reference TRBV5-8 and TRBJ2-5 gives the full variable domain: EAGVTQSPTHLIKTRGQQATLRCSPISGHTSVYWYQQALGLGLQFLLWYDEGEERNRGNFPPRFSGRQFPNYSSELNVNALELEDSALYLCASSSGAGRETQYFGPGTRLLVL.

The V call is TRBV11-2, the J call TRBJ1-4; D uncertain. Trimming removed 3 bases at V and 5 bases at J, with 10 bases between. This CDR3 region has 14 residues. CDR1 SGHAT and CDR2 FQNNGV come from the germline V gene. The CDR3 is CASSFTTENEKLFF. The DNA for the CDR3 is TGTGCCAGCAGCTTTACCACAGAAAATGAAAAACTGTTTTTT.

This clone is a singleton in its sample. The V gene is TRBV3-1 (or the pseudogene TRBV3-2), the J gene TRBJ2-3; D possibly corresponds to TRBD2 (5 bases). The CDR3 has 18 residues. Trimming left V 0 bases short and J 2 bases short, with 18 bases between. CDR1 is LGHDT, CDR2 YNNKEL, per germline (reference sequence). The CDR3 DNA reads TGTGCCAGCAGCCAAGAAAGTAGGCTAGCCGGGCTCACAGATACGCAGTATTTT. It is translated as CASSQESRLAGLTDTQYF.

The chain is built from TRBV6-2 or TRBV6-3 and TRBJ2-5; possible D gene TRBD2, 6 bases. The germline V gene has CDR1 MNHEY and CDR2 SVGEGT. The V end was cut by 8 bases, the J end by 1 base, with 11 bases between. The CDR3 is 13 residues long. CDR3 DNA: TGTGCCAGCCGCCAGACTAGCCAAGAGACCCAGTACTTC. It codes for CASRQTSQETQYF.

This chain connects TRBV10-2 to TRBJ2-2, with 14 bases lining up with TRBD2. V trimming: 5 bases; J trimming: 8 bases; junction bases outside the gene matches: 10. The CDR3 is 17 residues long. Looked up from germline, CDR1 is WSHSY and CDR2 is SAAADI. CDR3 coding DNA: TGCGCCAGCAGTCAAGTCGGGACTAGCGGGGGTAGAGGGGAGCTGTTTTTT. Translated, it gives CASSQVGTSGGRGELFF.

V gene TRBV28 combines with J gene TRBJ2-2; D gene unclear. Germline CDR1 is MDHEN and CDR2 is SYDVKM. Trimming stripped 4 bases from V and 4 bases from J, with 13 bases between. CDR3 size: 15 residues. Here the CDR3 reads CASSSVTAFTGELFF. The CDR3 nucleotides read TGTGCCAGCAGTTCGGTCACAGCCTTCACCGGGGAGCTGTTTTTT.

The chain links TRBV5-1 to TRBJ2-3; 9 bases line up with TRBD2. This CDR3 spans 16 amino acids. V was pared by 0 bases and J by 2 bases, with 4 bases of the junction left unmatched. Germline V gene lookup returns CDR1 SGHRS and CDR2 YFSETQ. This CDR3 reads CASSLDASGATDTQYF. For the CDR3, the DNA is TGCGCCAGCAGCTTGGACGCTAGCGGGGCCACAGATACGCAGTATTTT. The whole variable domain, remainder taken from reference TRBV5-1 and TRBJ2-3, is KAGVTQTPRYLIKTRGQQVTLSCSPISGHRSVSWYQQTPGQGLQFLFEYFSETQRNKGNFPGRFSGRQFSNSRSEMNVSTLELGDSALYLCASSLDASGATDTQYFGPGTRLTVL.

The gene calls are TRBV2 and TRBJ1-2, with D possibly TRBD1 on 5 matching bases. The germline CDR1 and CDR2 sequences are SNHLY and FYNNEI. The CDR3 covers 16 residues. The V and J ends lost 0 bases and 4 bases respectively, with 15 bases between them. The CDR3 nucleotides read TGTGCCAGCAGTGAAGCGCGGTCAGGGCTGGGCTATGGCTACACCTTC. Its protein product is CASSEARSGLGYGYTF.

The chain couples TRBV9 to TRBJ2-3; TRBD2 matches 8 bases. After removal of 0 bases from V and 2 bases from J, the junction contained 8 bases not matched to a gene. CDR3 length: 17 residues. The germline V gene has CDR1 SGDLS and CDR2 YYNGEE. The CDR3 loop is CASSVAGGGEVTDTQYF. The CDR3 nucleotides read TGTGCCAGCAGCGTAGCGGGGGGGGGCGAGGTCACAGATACGCAGTATTTT.

The CDR3: CASSLTGDTGELFF. CDR3 bases: TGTGCCAGCAGTCTGACGGGGGACACCGGGGAGCTGTTTTTT. The V call is TRBV7-9, the J call TRBJ2-2, with D possibly matching TRBD2 (6 bases). Trimming stripped 6 bases from V and 3 bases from J, with 11 bases between. Germline V lookup: CDR1 SEHNR, CDR2 FQNEAQ (reference sequence). This CDR3 has 14 residues.

The genes are TRBV2 and TRBJ2-5, with D tentatively TRBD2 (6 bases). V dropped 4 bases and J dropped 3 bases, with 21 bases sitting between them. Germline CDR1 and CDR2: SNHLY and FYNNEI. The CDR3 extends over 17 amino acids. As DNA, the CDR3 is TGTGCCAGCAGTGCCCGACTAGAAGTCACCACTAAAGAGACCCAGTACTTC. Its translation is CASSARLEVTTKETQYF.

V usage is TRBV29-1 and J usage is TRBJ1-2; 9 nucleotides match TRBD1. The junction had 9 bases not matched to a gene; V was cut back by 5 bases and J by 8 bases. Germline V CDR1 and CDR2: SQVTM, ANQGSEA. This CDR3 spans 13 amino acids. DNA of the CDR3: TGCAGCGTTTCCGGGACAGGGTTCGTCGGCTACACCTTC. Its protein is CSVSGTGFVGYTF.

V and J are TRBV5-8 and TRBJ2-5, with 7 positions matching TRBD2. Germline CDR1 reads SGHTS; CDR2 reads YDEGEE. The CDR3 has 16 amino acids. V was pared by 0 bases and J by 1 base, with 6 bases of the junction left unmatched. The CDR3 protein is CASSLGLRGVQETQYF. The CDR3 DNA reads as TGTGCCAGCAGCTTGGGTCTTCGGGGGGTCCAAGAGACCCAGTACTTC.

V usage is TRBV6-5 and J usage is TRBJ2-7; the D gene is possibly TRBD2 (7 bases). The germline CDR1 and CDR2 sequences are MNHEY and SVGAGI. The length of the CDR3 is 14 residues. The ends were cut back, 6 bases at V and 0 bases at J, with 12 bases in the middle. CDR3 region: CASRRGGDSYEQYF. In nucleotides, the CDR3 is TGTGCCAGCAGGAGGGGGGGTGACTCCTACGAGCAGTACTTC.

The J gene is TRBJ2-1, the V gene TRBV30; 7 bases align to TRBD2. V lost 2 bases and J lost 3; bases outside the gene matches: 10. This CDR3 has 16 amino acids. Germline V gene data show CDR1 as GTSNPN and CDR2 as SVGIG (reference sequence). CDR3 protein: CAWSSHRDYGYNEQFF. The CDR3 nucleotides read TGTGCCTGGAGTTCACATCGGGACTATGGCTACAATGAGCAGTTCTTC.

The chain couples TRBV6-5 to TRBJ1-1; no reliable D call. Trimming stripped 2 bases from V and 1 base from J, with 11 bases between. The CDR3 spans 15 residues. Per germline, CDR1 MNHEY and CDR2 SVGAGI. DNA of the CDR3: TGTGCCAGCAGTTACCATGGCCAAAAGAACACTGAAGCTTTCTTT. Protein sequence: CASSYHGQKNTEAFF.

V is TRBV7-2 and J is TRBJ2-6, with TRBD1 matching over 9 bases. Germline CDR1 is SGHTA and CDR2 is FQGNSA. The CDR3 spans 17 residues. After removal of 5 bases from V and 2 bases from J, the junction contained 7 bases not matched to a gene. CDR3 in amino acids: CASSRGQGLTGANVLTF. In nucleotides, the CDR3 is TGTGCCAGCAGCCGGGGACAGGGTCTAACTGGGGCCAACGTCCTGACTTTC.

This chain joins TRBV25-1 and TRBJ1-1; a possible D gene is TRBD1 (5 bases). Trimming left V 2 bases short and J 7 bases short, with 17 bases between. The V gene's germline CDR1 is MGHDK and CDR2 SYGVNS. CDR3 length: 15 amino acids. The CDR3 spells CASSERRGGFGEAFF. DNA of the CDR3: TGTGCCAGCAGTGAAAGAAGGGGCGGATTTGGTGAAGCTTTCTTT.

The chain recombines TRBV5-1 with TRBJ2-5, with D perhaps TRBD2 (6 bases). V dropped 4 bases and J dropped 2 bases, with 15 bases sitting between them. CDR3 length: 15 residues. The V gene's germline CDR1 is SGHRS and CDR2 YFSETQ. The CDR3 sequence: CASSDSRGTQETQYF. CDR3 coding DNA: TGCGCCAGCAGCGACTCAAGAGGGACTCAAGAGACCCAGTACTTC.

The chain combines TRBV3-1 (or the pseudogene TRBV3-2) with TRBJ2-5; 9 nucleotides agree with TRBD1. The germline CDR1 and CDR2 sequences are LGHDT and YNNKEL (reference sequence). Germline trimming cut 1 base from V and 0 bases from J; bases unmatched to any gene: 0. This CDR3 region has 15 residues. This chain's CDR3 is CASSQGDRDQETQYF. CDR3 bases: TGTGCCAGCAGCCAAGGGGACAGGGACCAAGAGACCCAGTACTTC.

The chain uses TRBV4-3 and TRBJ2-1, with 15 bases that match TRBD2. Germline V CDR1 and CDR2: LGHNA, YSLEER. V was pared by 0 bases and J by 7 bases, with 1 base of the junction left unmatched. The CDR3 is 16 amino acids. The DNA for the CDR3 is TGCGCCAGCAGCCAAGATGGGACTAGCGGGGGGAATGAGCAGTTCTTC. The encoded protein is CASSQDGTSGGNEQFF.

The chain uses TRBV11-2 and TRBJ2-2, with 7 bases that match TRBD2. This CDR3 spans 14 amino acids. J was trimmed by 5 bases and V by 5 bases; bases with no gene match: 5. Germline loops: CDR1 SGHAT, CDR2 FQNNGV. The CDR3 DNA reads as TGTGCCAGCAGCCTACCAGCGGGGACCGGGGAGCTGTTTTTT. Its translation: CASSLPAGTGELFF.

The rearrangement links TRBV7-8 to TRBJ1-1, with D unresolved. The CDR3 runs 14 residues. Trimming stripped 3 bases from V and 4 bases from J, with 12 bases between. CDR1 and CDR2 (germline): SGHVS, FQNEAQ. The CDR3 sequence is CASSLAGSGTEAFF. The CDR3 DNA reads TGTGCCAGCAGCTTGGCGGGGTCAGGCACTGAAGCTTTCTTT.

The chain combines TRBV19 with TRBJ2-7; TRBD1 aligns across 7 bases. The germline V gene has CDR1 LNHDA and CDR2 SQIVND (reference sequence). This CDR3 is 13 amino acids long. V shed 3 bases and J 6 bases; nucleotides not matched to a gene: 5. CDR3 protein: CASSMAGGSEQYF. CDR3 coding DNA: TGTGCCAGTAGTATGGCAGGGGGTAGCGAGCAGTACTTC.